The rows below give T cell receptor beta chains drawn from one sample of a study of cytomegalovirus exposure and HLA in healthy donors. Clones were read by immunoSEQ multiplex PCR, and TCRdb kept only the in-frame ones, dropping some. The sample holds about 25,000 clones, just under 80% seen once. What was sequenced was PBMCs. These receptors all come from a male donor in good health and CMV-seronegative. Both conserved end residues are trimmed from each CDR3. Fields, in order: CDR3 protein, V gene, D gene. A D gene is named only where the DNA matches it firmly.

ASSYSGGILF	TRBV6-6	NA
ASSPSEGQGSYEQY	TRBV28	TRBD1
ASSNKPAVGSGGPTDTQY	TRBV21-1	NA
ATSRDLEGVYNEQF	TRBV15	NA
ASSPRESSYEQY	TRBV7-9	NA
ASSLQDNTEAF	TRBV19	NA
ASSLVVGQAYEQY	TRBV11-2	TRBD1
ASSFSIPSDSSYNEQF	TRBV28	NA
ASSVGLAGAGTDTQY	TRBV9	TRBD2
ASSLNRENYGYT	TRBV7-2	NA
ATSRDTTREEYSNQPQH	TRBV15	NA
ASSINAQAAYEQY	TRBV19	NA
ASSGLGSSYEQY	TRBV6-1	NA
ASRRGAAETQY	TRBV7-2	TRBD2
ASSLSSLGGTSYEQY	TRBV28	NA
ASSQERRGLGAF	TRBV4-1	NA
ASSFYGLAPTYNEQF	TRBV7-9	NA
ASSLTGGVGETQY	TRBV7-2	TRBD2
ASCEGLAFTDTQY	TRBV5-1	TRBD2
ASSWGNVGVEQY	TRBV5-5	NA
ASSQESGGQGARGAKNIQY	TRBV4-1	TRBD1
ASSLGVGGAGANVLT	TRBV7-2	NA
ASSVGGQGQAF	TRBV9	TRBD1
AISEDVGRGYT	TRBV10-3	NA
ASSASGQGNSPLH	TRBV28	TRBD1
AGTGTGSYEQY	TRBV2	TRBD1
ASSEGPGEETQY	TRBV6-1	NA
ASSQPQGYEQY	TRBV28	NA
ASSRQGSGNTIY	TRBV6-5	NA
ASTAGQSNEKLF	TRBV6-5	NA
ASSLSAGDYGYT	TRBV5-5	NA
ASATGLTDTQY	TRBV9	TRBD1
ASSAKGQPSGNTIY	TRBV9	NA
ACRQGSGSEAF	TRBV6-5	TRBD1
ASSKGAGASWPQH	TRBV21-1	NA
ASSHLAGRSYNEQF	TRBV7-2	TRBD2
ASSLSGGVAETQY	TRBV5-1	NA
ASKEEGQWSNQPQH	TRBV28	TRBD1
ASSPYSGTYEQY	TRBV18	NA
ASSPRDGLGGNEQF	TRBV4-3	NA
SSSLEQGDSNEQF	TRBV7-9	TRBD1
ASSRGTDEAF	TRBV5-1	TRBD1
ASSYGLADSYNEQF	TRBV6-5	TRBD2
ASSTYRGPDTQY	TRBV19	TRBD1
ASSPSSGGYTGELF	TRBV18	TRBD2
ASSEVGGNQPQH	TRBV19	NA
SSSLGSRIQETQY	TRBV7-9	NA
ASSAGGPNDGYT	TRBV6-4	NA
ASSLVPGGPSNEQF	TRBV5-4	TRBD2